The present entry profiles one TCR beta chain with its context. Antigen: not known. This sample was included in a study of cytomegalovirus exposure and HLA in healthy donors. Study-wide results and caveats: Reportedly, diagnosis of cytomegalovirus status by the classifier showed high specificity and sensitivity.

J gave up 3 bases and V 6 bases, and 5 bases lay outside the gene matches. The CDR3 has 14 residues. CDR1 and CDR2 from the germline V gene are MNHNS and SASEGT. PCR amplification relied on 60 Vbeta primers (plus 13 Jbeta primers). TCRdb's table, derived via immunoSEQ multiplex PCR, lists solely in-frame clones and lacks some. Of fewer than 200,000 clones detected, roughly 13% appear once; the ten largest clones hold 7.8%. V is TRBV6-1 and J is TRBJ2-3; 8 nucleotides agree with TRBD2. This receptor was obtained from a man in his forties or fifties in good health and CMV-seropositive. The specimen sequenced was PBMCs. CDR3 region: CASSSGGGTDTQYF. CDR3 in DNA: TGTGCCAGCAGCAGCGGGGGAGGGACAGATACGCAGTATTTT.